These T cell receptor beta chains were read from a single sample in a study of tumor and adjacent non-tumor tissue in lung cancer. TCRdb re-called the multiplex PCR reads through MiXCR, storing one row per CDR3 protein. Of approximately 110,000 distinct CDR3 sequences in the sample, more than 60% were seen once. Sequenced material: lung tumor tissue. The receptor source for this set is a woman aged 55-75 years with non-small cell lung cancer. CDR3s include the opening cysteine and the closing phenylalanine or tryptophan. The D gene is left open where the match is weak. Not every row has a clone size; where given, it reads once, few, many or a size class.

length: 14; V: TRBV6-1; J: TRBJ1-4; size: once; D: .; CDR3: CARREIGYGEKLFF; DNA: TGTGCCAGAAGAGAGATAGGGTATGGTGAAAAACTGTTTTTT
length: 14; V: TRBV7-9; J: TRBJ1-4; size: .; D: TRBD1; CDR3: CASSRDREKEKLFF; DNA: TGTGCCAGCAGCCGCGACAGGGAAAAGGAAAAACTGTTTTTT
length: 14; V: TRBV6-2/TRBV6-3; J: TRBJ2-1; size: once; D: .; CDR3: CASYGGQGFNEQFF; DNA: TGTGCCAGCTACGGTGGTCAGGGGTTCAATGAGCAGTTCTTC
length: 15; V: TRBV4-2; J: TRBJ2-1; size: .; D: TRBD2; CDR3: CANRLRAGGHNEQFF; DNA: TGTGCCAACAGGCTTAGAGCGGGAGGCCACAATGAGCAGTTTTTC
length: 13; V: TRBV11-3; J: TRBJ2-1; size: .; D: .; CDR3: CGSSLVGQGGAFF; DNA: TGTGGCAGTAGCTTAGTGGGGCAGGGGGGTGCGTTCTTC
length: 19; V: TRBV11-3; J: TRBJ2-2; size: .; D: TRBD2; CDR3: CASSAQGLAGCTNTGELFF; DNA: TGTGCCAGCAGCGCTCAGGGACTAGCGGGGTGTACGAACACCGGGGAGCTGTTTTTT
length: 15; V: TRBV11-2; J: TRBJ2-3; size: .; D: .; CDR3: CASSATGTAVDTQYF; DNA: TGTGCCAGCAGCGCCACCGGGACGGCCGTAGATACGCAGTATTTC
length: 15; V: TRBV6-5; J: TRBJ2-7; size: .; D: TRBD1; CDR3: CANSYRTGKPYEQYF; DNA: TGTGCCAACAGTTACCGGACAGGGAAGCCCTACGAGCAGTACTTC
length: 13; V: TRBV12-3/TRBV12-4; J: TRBJ2-3; size: .; D: TRBD1; CDR3: CASRTGDRYTQYF; DNA: TGTGCCAGCAGGACAGGGGACAGATATACGCAGTATTTT
length: 13; V: TRBV29-1; J: TRBJ2-1; size: many; D: .; CDR3: CSVDRQVQDEQFF; DNA: TGCAGCGTTGATAGACAGGTTCAGGATGAGCAGTTCTTC
length: 15; V: TRBV6-5; J: TRBJ1-1; size: .; D: .; CDR3: CASSSTGSRGTEAFF; DNA: TGTGCCAGCAGTTCCACAGGGTCGCGGGGCACTGAAGCTTTCTTT
length: 16; V: TRBV4-2; J: TRBJ2-2; size: many; D: TRBD1; CDR3: CASSTRTGANTGELFF; DNA: TGTGCCAGCAGCACACGGACAGGAGCGAACACCGGGGAGCTGTTTTTT
length: 12; V: TRBV29-1; J: TRBJ2-7; size: .; D: TRBD1; CDR3: CSIEGQTYKQYF; DNA: TGCAGCATTGAGGGACAGACCTACAAGCAGTATTTC
length: 12; V: TRBV19; J: TRBJ1-5; size: .; D: .; CDR3: CANAYSNQPQHF; DNA: TGTGCCAATGCTTATAGCAATCAGCCCCAGCATTTT
length: 16; V: TRBV20-1; J: TRBJ2-3; size: .; D: TRBD2; CDR3: CSARASLAGGADAQYF; DNA: TGCAGTGCTAGGGCCAGCCTAGCGGGAGGGGCAGATGCTCAGTATTTT
length: 13; V: TRBV11-1; J: TRBJ1-1; size: .; D: .; CDR3: CASSLELNIGAFF; DNA: TGTGCCAGCAGCTTAGAATTGAACATTGGAGCTTTCTTT
length: 17; V: TRBV11-3; J: TRBJ2-1; size: .; D: TRBD2; CDR3: CASSLELTSGNHDGQFF; DNA: TGTGCCAGCAGCTTAGAGTTGACTAGCGGGAACCACGATGGACAGTTCTTC
length: 15; V: TRBV11-2; J: TRBJ2-1; size: .; D: TRBD2; CDR3: CASSLGPAGGDEQFF; DNA: TGTGCCAGCAGCTTAGGGCCCGCGGGAGGCGATGAGCAGTTCTTC
length: 16; V: TRBV28; J: TRBJ1-5; size: .; D: .; CDR3: CASSLLGTRLNQSQHF; DNA: TGTGCCAGCAGTTTACTCGGGACAAGGCTTAATCAGTCCCAGCATTTT
length: 16; V: TRBV4-3; J: TRBJ2-2; size: .; D: TRBD2; CDR3: CVNSLTRGGAGGELFF; DNA: TGCGTCAACAGCCTCACCCGGGGAGGGGCTGGCGGGGAGCTGTTTTTT
length: 16; V: TRBV5-1; J: TRBJ1-6; size: .; D: .; CDR3: CANSLELGTRNSPLHF; DNA: TGCGCCAACAGCTTGGAACTAGGGACAAGGAATTCACCCCTCCACTTT
length: 18; V: TRBV12-3/TRBV12-4; J: TRBJ2-6; size: .; D: TRBD2; CDR3: CASSLRGSGRAGSNVLTF; DNA: TGTGCCAGCAGTTTAAGAGGTAGCGGGAGGGCTGGGAGCAACGTCCTGACTTTC
length: 13; V: TRBV24-1; J: TRBJ2-2; size: .; D: .; CDR3: CATSGGNTEELFF; DNA: TGTGCCACCTCTGGGGGAAACACCGAGGAGCTGTTTTTT
length: 14; V: TRBV11-2; J: TRBJ2-1; size: many; D: .; CDR3: CASSFGGSYNEQFF; DNA: TGTGCCAGCAGCTTTGGAGGGTCCTACAATGAGCAGTTCTTC
length: 14; V: TRBV20-1; J: TRBJ2-7; size: .; D: TRBD2; CDR3: CSARTSGNFYEQYF; DNA: TGCAGTGCTAGAACTAGCGGGAACTTCTACGAGCAGTACTTC
length: 19; V: TRBV4-3; J: TRBJ2-4; size: once; D: .; CDR3: CASSQDQRDQTTAKNIQYF; DNA: TGCGCCAGCAGCCAAGATCAGAGGGACCAAACCACAGCCAAAAACATTCAGTACTTC
length: 12; V: TRBV7-2; J: TRBJ2-1; size: .; D: .; CDR3: CASSAEGGSYFF; DNA: TGTGCCAGCAGCGCAGAGGGGGGAAGTTATTTCTTC